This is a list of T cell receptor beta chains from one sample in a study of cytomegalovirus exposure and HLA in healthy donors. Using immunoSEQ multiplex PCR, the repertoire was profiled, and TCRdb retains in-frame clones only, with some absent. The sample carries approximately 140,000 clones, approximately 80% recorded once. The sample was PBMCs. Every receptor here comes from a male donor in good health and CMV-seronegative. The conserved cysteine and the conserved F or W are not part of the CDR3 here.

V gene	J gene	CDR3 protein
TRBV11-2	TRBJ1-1	ASSPHVNREAF
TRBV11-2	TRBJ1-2	ASSLDGPNGYT
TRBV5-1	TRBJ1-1	ASSLAGGQGYLNTEAF
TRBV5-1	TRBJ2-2	ASSLLGQQDTGELF
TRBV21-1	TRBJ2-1	ASSKSLSRSYNEQF
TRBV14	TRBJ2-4	ASSQARGGSIQY
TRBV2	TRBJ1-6	ASKAAGLYSPLH
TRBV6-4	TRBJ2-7	ASSVYRGREQY
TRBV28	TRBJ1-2	ASSLYQGHGYT
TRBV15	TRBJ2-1	ATSRDLGDEQF
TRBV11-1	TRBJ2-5	ASRGGMGPSGAQY
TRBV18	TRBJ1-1	ASSPGTAGLNTEAF
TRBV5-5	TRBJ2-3	ASSLAGKDTQY
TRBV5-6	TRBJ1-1	ASSRDRDRVNTEAF
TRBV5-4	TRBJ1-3	ASSYDRASGNTIY
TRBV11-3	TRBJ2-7	ASSLPEGSSYEQY
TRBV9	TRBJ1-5	ASSVDAGGSNQPQH
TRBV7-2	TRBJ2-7	ASSLDGDRRRQY
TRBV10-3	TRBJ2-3	AIRDWGTSALPDTQY
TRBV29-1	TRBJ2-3	SVMGQKSTDTQY
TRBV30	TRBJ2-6	ASAGANVLT
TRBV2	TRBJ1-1	ASSLHITEAF
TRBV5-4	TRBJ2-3	ASSPPGLPDTQY
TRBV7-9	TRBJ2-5	ASRGSGSGLMGTQY
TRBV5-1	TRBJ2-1	ASSLVAGSDFNEQF
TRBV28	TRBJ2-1	ASSRTGTGSQF
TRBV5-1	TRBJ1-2	ASSQGTANYGYT
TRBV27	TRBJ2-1	ASSLIAGSYNEQF
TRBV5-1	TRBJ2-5	ASSWGGEGVQETQY
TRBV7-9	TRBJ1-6	ASSLVAGANSPLH
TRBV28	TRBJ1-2	ASSLLERYGYT
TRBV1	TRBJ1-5	TSSQEKGDRGRSSNQPQH
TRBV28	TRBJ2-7	ASRSGENEQY
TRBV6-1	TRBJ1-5	ASSENTYSNQPQH
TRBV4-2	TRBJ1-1	ASRLQGQTEAF
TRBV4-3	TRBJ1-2	ASSGGDYGYT
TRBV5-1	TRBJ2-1	ASTRGGIGDNEQF
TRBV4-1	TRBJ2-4	ASSQPTGGGGLNIQY
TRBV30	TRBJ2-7	AWSVETVGYEQY
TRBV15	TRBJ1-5	ATSRDLGRGAHQPQH
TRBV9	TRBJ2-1	ASSAGGASYNEQF
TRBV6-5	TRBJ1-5	AILTQCGPNQPQH
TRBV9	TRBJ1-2	ASSETGTGVSGYT
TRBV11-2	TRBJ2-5	ASSESTGLGETQY
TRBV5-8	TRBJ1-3	ASSLGANTIY
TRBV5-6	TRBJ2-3	ASSLAAGLDTDTQY
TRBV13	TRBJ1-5	ASSLLKHQPQH
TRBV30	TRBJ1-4	ALRGLSEKLF
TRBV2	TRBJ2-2	ASNSRAGELF
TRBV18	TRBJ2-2	ASSARVTSTPGELF